This TCR beta chain stems from a study of CD8+CD57+ T cells in acquired aplastic anemia. Points from the study as a whole: Sharing between patients and controls was observed for roughly 29 CD8+ CDR3 sequences.

An expansion of CD8+CD57+ cells by flow cytometry had been shown in patients chosen for sequencing. This clonotype was counted at least ten times. Antigen specificity is unknown. V was clipped by 1 base and J by 2 bases; unmatched bases: 4. This CDR3 comprises 16 residues. CDR1 DFQATT and CDR2 SNEGSKA come from the germline V gene (reference sequence). Genomic DNA acted as the template from which TCR beta VDJ combination and CDR3 sequence profiling were carried out. TCRdb re-called the reads with MiXCR, one entry per CDR3 protein. The repertoire includes roughly 260,000 distinct CDR3 sequences, approximately 50% of them detected once, and about 7.8% sits in the top ten.

This receptor was identified in a human donor with aplastic anemia. The chain links TRBV20-1 to TRBJ2-3, with TRBD2 matching over 12 bases. The sample was sorted CD4+, CD8+, or CD8+CD57+ T cells (not recorded which) from PBMCs. DNA of the CDR3: TGCAGTGCTAGAGTCCCTAGCGGGAGGGACACAGATACGCAGTATTTT. It translates to CSARVPSGRDTDTQYF.